This T cell receptor (beta chain) was found in a study of blood T cell repertoires in COVID-19. Looking at the study overall: Italy, Spain and the United States were the sources of the convalescent and acute COVID-19 samples.

Trimming took off 5 bases at V and 5 bases at J, with 12 bases between the two ends. This CDR3 comprises 13 residues. Under the authors' procedure: How many nucleated cells were present was estimated from reference gene primer amplification. Sequenced by immunoSEQ multiplex PCR; TCRdb stores in-frame clones only, minus some. V, J and clone size are taken as reported in that table, and D and trimming were inferred from the DNA itself. Of around 97,000 clones in the sample, approximately 89% were seen once. Sequencing input: peripheral blood. The V gene is TRBV12-3 or TRBV12-4, the J gene TRBJ2-5, with D possibly TRBD2 on 6 matching bases. The TCR was taken from a woman aged 80 or over in a cohort sampled during active COVID-19. Written as DNA, the CDR3 is TGTGCCAGCAGTACCGGACGGGGGGAGACCCAGTACTTC. Translated: CASSTGRGETQYF.